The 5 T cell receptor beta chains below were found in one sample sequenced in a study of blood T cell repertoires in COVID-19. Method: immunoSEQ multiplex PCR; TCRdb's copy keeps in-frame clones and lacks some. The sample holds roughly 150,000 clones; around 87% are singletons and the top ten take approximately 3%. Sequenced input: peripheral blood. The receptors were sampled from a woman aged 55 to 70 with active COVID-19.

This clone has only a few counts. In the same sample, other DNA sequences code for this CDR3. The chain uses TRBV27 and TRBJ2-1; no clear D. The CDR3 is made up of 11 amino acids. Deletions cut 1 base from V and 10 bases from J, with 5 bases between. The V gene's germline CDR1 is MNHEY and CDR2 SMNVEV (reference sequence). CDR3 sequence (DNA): TGTGCCAGCAGTTTATTCGGGGAGCAGTTCTTC. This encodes CASSLFGEQFF.

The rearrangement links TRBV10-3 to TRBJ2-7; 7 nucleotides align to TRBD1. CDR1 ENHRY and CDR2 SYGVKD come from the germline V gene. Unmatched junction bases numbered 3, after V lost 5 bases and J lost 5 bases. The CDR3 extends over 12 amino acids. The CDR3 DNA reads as TGTGCCATCAGTACCACAGGGGACGAGCAGTACTTC. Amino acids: CAISTTGDEQYF.

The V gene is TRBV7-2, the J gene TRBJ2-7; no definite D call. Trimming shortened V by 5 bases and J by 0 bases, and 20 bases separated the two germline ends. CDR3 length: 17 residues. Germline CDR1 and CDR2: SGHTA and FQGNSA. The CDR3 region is CASSPFAGSPLSYEQYF. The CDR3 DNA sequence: TGTGCCAGCAGCCCCTTCGCCGGGTCCCCCCTCTCCTACGAGCAGTACTTC.

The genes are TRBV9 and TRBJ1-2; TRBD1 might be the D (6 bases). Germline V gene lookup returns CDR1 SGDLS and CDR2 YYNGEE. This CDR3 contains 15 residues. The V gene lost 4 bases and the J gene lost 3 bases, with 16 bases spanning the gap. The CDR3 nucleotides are TGTGCCAGCAGCACCCGGACAGTCCCTGACTATGGCTACACCTTC. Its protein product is CASSTRTVPDYGYTF.

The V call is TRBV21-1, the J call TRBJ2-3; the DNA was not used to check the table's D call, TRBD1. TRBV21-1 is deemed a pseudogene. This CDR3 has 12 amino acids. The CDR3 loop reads CASNGKTDTQYF. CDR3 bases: TGTGCCAGCAATGGCAAAACAGATACGCAGTATTTT.